A selection of T cell receptor beta chains follows, all from one sample in a study of T cells in Graves' hyperthyroidism and ophthalmopathy. TCRdb analysed the multiplex PCR reads with MiXCR anew, one entry per CDR3 protein. This sample has fewer than 750,000 distinct CDR3 sequences, with about 43% found just once. Sequenced sample: peripheral blood or thyroid tissue (not recorded which). These receptors all come from a woman younger than 35 with Graves' hyperthyroidism. Both conserved end residues are part of each CDR3. Each record gives: D gene, J gene, V gene, clone size, CDR3 DNA, CDR3 protein. The D gene is left open where the match is weak. Size tells how often a clone was seen (once, few, many) or the class of an expanded clone, and some rows leave it out.

>TRBD1|TRBJ1-4|TRBV13|NA
TGTGCCAGCAGCCAAGGACAGGTGGGCGTTTCGGGAAAACTGTTTTTT
CASSQGQVGVSGKLFF
>TRBD1|TRBJ1-2|TRBV2|many
TGTGCCAGCGTCGGTGACGGACAGGGTGTCTATGGCTACACCTTC
CASVGDGQGVYGYTF
>TRBD1|TRBJ1-2|TRBV14|NA
TGTGCCATCGACAGGGGGCGCGTAAACTATGGCTACACCTTC
CAIDRGRVNYGYTF
>NA|TRBJ1-2|TRBV27|many
TGTGCCAGCTACTCACAGGGTCATGGCTACACCTTC
CASYSQGHGYTF
>NA|TRBJ1-4|TRBV4-2|many
TGTGCCAGCAGCCCCCGGACGGGCCAGAATGAAAAACTGTTTTTT
CASSPRTGQNEKLFF
>NA|TRBJ1-3|TRBV4-3|many
TGCGCCAGCAGCCAAGTGGGCCACACTAGGGCTGGAAACACCATATATTTT
CASSQVGHTRAGNTIYF
>NA|TRBJ1-1|TRBV29-1|NA
TGCAGCCTTGGAGACACTGAAGCTTTCTTT
CSLGDTEAFF
>NA|TRBJ1-5|TRBV4-2|many
TGTGCCAGCAGCCAAGTGGCAGGGGCGTTCAATAGCAATCAGCCCCAGCATTTT
CASSQVAGAFNSNQPQHF
>TRBD1|TRBJ1-1|TRBV2|NA
TGTGCCAGCAGTGCCGGGACAGGGTTGGCTTTCTTT
CASSAGTGLAFF
>NA|TRBJ2-7|TRBV7-9|many
TGTGCCAGCAGCCCTCGCCTGACCTCCTACGAGCAGTACTTC
CASSPRLTSYEQYF
>TRBD1|TRBJ1-2|TRBV19|few
TGTGCCAGTAGTATAGCGGCAGGGGGAACGAACTATGGCTACACCTTC
CASSIAAGGTNYGYTF
>TRBD1|TRBJ2-7|TRBV10-3|many
TGTGCCATCTCCGTCGACAGGGAGTCCGAGCAGTACTTC
CAISVDRESEQYF
>NA|TRBJ1-4|TRBV6-1|many
TGTGCCAGCAGTGTGAAGAGTGAGGAAAAACTGTTTTTT
CASSVKSEEKLFF
>NA|TRBJ2-1|TRBV7-9|many
TGTGCCAGCAGCGCCGGCAATGAGCAGTTCTTC
CASSAGNEQFF
>TRBD2|TRBJ2-2|TRBV12-5|few
TGTGCTAGTGGTTTGTATGCGGGAGGGCCGACCGGGGAGCTGTTTTTT
CASGLYAGGPTGELFF
>TRBD1|TRBJ1-1|TRBV12-5|many
TGTGCTAGTGGGGTCGGACAGGGTGTCACTGAAGCTTTCTTT
CASGVGQGVTEAFF
>NA|TRBJ2-5|TRBV14|NA
TGTGCCAGCAGCCAAGGCCTAAGCTGGGGTGCCAGGGAGACCCAGTACTTC
CASSQGLSWGARETQYF
>TRBD1|TRBJ1-2|TRBV29-1|NA
TGCAGCGTGAGCCAGGGGGATGGCTACACCTTC
CSVSQGDGYTF
>NA|TRBJ1-6|TRBV2|many
TGTGCCAGCACTATAACTACAGGGTCACATTCACCCCTCCACTTT
CASTITTGSHSPLHF
>TRBD2|TRBJ2-7|TRBV7-6|NA
TGTGCCAGCAGCTTAGGGCTAGCGGGGTTTGACAATGAGCAGTACTTC
CASSLGLAGFDNEQYF
>TRBD2|TRBJ2-7|TRBV7-3|NA
TGTGCCAGCAGCCGAGAAACTAGCGTTACCCCCTTCTCCTACGAGCAGTACTTC
CASSRETSVTPFSYEQYF
>NA|TRBJ1-4|TRBV19|many
TGTGCCAGCTCCAGGGAGGGGCGTGGTGGTGAAAAACTGTTTTTT
CASSREGRGGEKLFF
>NA|TRBJ2-1|TRBV7-9|NA
TGTGCCAGCAGCTTAGAGTTGATGCAGTTCTTC
CASSLELMQFF
>NA|TRBJ1-2|TRBV10-3|NA
TGTGCCATCAGTGAGTCGGCGGACTATGGCTACACCTTC
CAISESADYGYTF
>NA|TRBJ2-5|TRBV7-9|NA
TGTGCCAGCAGCTCCTTCGGGGGCTCCTTGAGGGAAGAGACCCAGTACTTC
CASSSFGGSLREETQYF
>NA|TRBJ1-5|TRBV4-1|NA
TGCGCCAGCAGTCTTCTGGGGGGGTTCAATCAGCCCCAGCATTTT
CASSLLGGFNQPQHF
>TRBD1|TRBJ2-2|TRBV4-3|many
TGCGCCAGCAGCCGAATGGGACAGGGCACCGGGGAGCTGTTTTTT
CASSRMGQGTGELFF
>NA|TRBJ1-3|TRBV27|many
TGTGCCAGCAGCCCTCAAGGGATCTCTGGAAACACCATATATTTT
CASSPQGISGNTIYF
>NA|TRBJ1-5|TRBV10-2|many
TGCGCCAGCAGTGAGGCAGCTTATCAGCCCCAGCATTTT
CASSEAAYQPQHF
>NA|TRBJ2-5|TRBV14|many
TGTGCCAGCAGCCAAGATGGGGCGGAGACCCAGTACTTC
CASSQDGAETQYF
>NA|TRBJ2-5|TRBV7-9|many
TGTGCCAGCAGCCCGAGGCAGGGTGAGGTGGAGACCCAGTACTTC
CASSPRQGEVETQYF
>NA|TRBJ1-2|TRBV10-3|NA
TGTGCCATCAGTGAGCGGGGGGGGAGTTATGGCTACACCTTC
CAISERGGSYGYTF
>NA|TRBJ1-3|TRBV15|once
TGTGCCACCAGCAGAGTTGGCGGGAGCAATATGTATTTT
CATSRVGGSNMYF
>NA|TRBJ2-5|TRBV4-2|NA
TGTGCCAGCAGCCAAGACCGGCCGCGACAAGAGACCCAGTACTTC
CASSQDRPRQETQYF
>NA|TRBJ2-5|TRBV10-3|NA
TGTGCCATCAGTGAGCCAAAAGAGACCCAGTACTTC
CAISEPKETQYF
>NA|TRBJ2-2|TRBV2|many
TGTGCCAGCCAAGATCGACTTAGAACCGGGGAGCTGTTTTTT
CASQDRLRTGELFF
>NA|TRBJ2-7|TRBV7-2|NA
TGTGCCAGCAGCCGCCGATTAGAGGGGACCTACGAGCAGTACTTC
CASSRRLEGTYEQYF
>TRBD2|TRBJ2-5|TRBV12-3/TRBV12-4|many
TGTGCCAGCAGACGCACCGGGACTAGCGGCCAAGAGACCCAGTACTTC
CASRRTGTSGQETQYF
>NA|TRBJ1-5|TRBV5-6|many
TGTGCCAGCAGCTTGGCAACAGGGCGAAGGGATCAGCCCCAGCATTTT
CASSLATGRRDQPQHF
>NA|TRBJ1-5|TRBV24-1|NA
TGTGCCACCAGTGCCTTATCAAGCAATCAGCCCCAGCATTTT
CATSALSSNQPQHF
>TRBD2|TRBJ2-7|TRBV11-2|many
TGTGCCAGCAGCTTAAGAGGTCTAGCGGGACCCTACGAGCAGTACTTC
CASSLRGLAGPYEQYF
>NA|TRBJ1-4|TRBV27|many
TGTGCCAGCATTATCAGTCGTAGTGAAAAACTGTTTTTT
CASIISRSEKLFF
>TRBD1|TRBJ1-6|TRBV7-9|NA
TGTGCCAGCAGCTTGACAGGGGGCCTCGATTCACCCCTCCACTTT
CASSLTGGLDSPLHF
>NA|TRBJ1-1|TRBV7-6|NA
TGCGCCAGCCGGCCCGGAGGGGGGGGTTTGAGCACTGAAGCTTTCTTT
CASRPGGGGLSTEAFF
>NA|TRBJ2-7|TRBV7-9|many
TGTGCCAGCAGCTTAGCGAGCGGACCGACCTACGAGCAGTACTTC
CASSLASGPTYEQYF
>NA|TRBJ2-1|TRBV29-1|NA
TGCAGCGTTGGTCAGGGCCTTGGTTACAATGAGCAGTTCTTC
CSVGQGLGYNEQFF
>NA|TRBJ1-4|TRBV20-1|once
TGCAGTGCTAGAAGGGGACTAGCGGGAAAACTGTTTTTT
CSARRGLAGKLFF
>NA|TRBJ2-2|TRBV24-1|NA
TGTGCCACCAGTGATCATCGGGAGCTGTTTTTT
CATSDHRELFF